The clone carrying this T cell receptor beta chain appeared a single time. The antigen is unknown. Only in-frame clones appear in the TCRdb table, and some are missing; sequencing was by immunoSEQ multiplex PCR. Among fewer than 20,000 clones listed, about 86% were seen once. If patients had autoimmune disease history or systemic immunosuppression, they were excluded. The CDR3 spans 11 residues. The V and J ends lost 5 bases and 0 bases respectively, with 2 bases between them. Germline V lookup: CDR1 SGHTA, CDR2 FQGNSA. This sample is part of a study of OX40 agonist ivuxolimab in advanced cancers. Study-wide context: Ivuxolimab, which patients received intravenously every 2 weeks, was dosed at 0.01 to 10 mg/kg.

The study's findings and limits: Partial responders at 0.1-3.0 mg/kg showed near-lowest clonal expansion. Relative to CD4+ cells, CD8+ T cells on average had more expanded clones.

The chain is built from TRBV7-2 and TRBJ2-7; D gene unclear. This sequence was found in an adult with an advanced solid tumor such as melanoma, head and neck, liver or kidney cancer. The specimen comprised CD4+ or CD8+ T cells sorted from blood, sampled in a trial of the OX40 agonist ivuxolimab. In DNA, the CDR3 is TGTGCCAGCAGCCTCTCCTACGAGCAGTACTTC. Amino acids: CASSLSYEQYF.